This is a list of T cell receptor beta chains from one sample in a study of monozygotic twins with inflammatory bowel disease. From its re-call of the 5' RACE reads, TCRdb lists each CDR3 protein once, without DNA. In all, the sample yields 150,000 to 200,000 distinct CDR3 sequences. Sequenced: blood. The source of these receptors is a human donor with ulcerative colitis or Crohn's disease, or a healthy co-twin of an affected twin (not recorded which). Each CDR3 is given with its conserved first and last residue.

v_call	j_call	cdr3_aa
TRBV3-1	TRBJ1-1	CASSQDGANTEAFF
TRBV12-3/TRBV12-4	TRBJ1-5	CASSFQVGAYSNQPQHF
TRBV29-1	TRBJ1-1	CSVVRGYMNTEAFF
TRBV28	TRBJ1-4	CASSLPGTGVDEKLFF
TRBV6-2/TRBV6-3	TRBJ2-2	CASRAVGFSTGELFF
TRBV27	TRBJ2-7	CASSLSGAAGRYEQYF
TRBV7-2	TRBJ2-1	CASSPIPGLAGNEQFF
TRBV19	TRBJ2-5	CASSMGGPRETQYF
TRBV20-1	TRBJ1-1	CSARGRPGTGPNTEAFF
TRBV6-2/TRBV6-3	TRBJ2-1	CASRYSGTAWNEQFF
TRBV19	TRBJ1-1	CASSLQTGIKAEAFF
TRBV7-6	TRBJ2-6	CASSSRLEPGANVLTF
TRBV29-1	TRBJ2-7	CSVSPGTGRREQYF
TRBV28	TRBJ2-1	CASRKAGSYNEQFF
TRBV7-2	TRBJ2-1	CASSFSPWGGNYNEQFF
TRBV18	TRBJ1-5	CASSPSTASNQPQHF
TRBV7-9	TRBJ2-1	CASSTPGSTSSYEQFF
TRBV9	TRBJ2-2	CASTIGEGPFNTGELFF
TRBV20-1	TRBJ1-1	CSASQGDFTEAFF
TRBV2	TRBJ2-7	CASSESAAPGPSYEQYF
TRBV9	TRBJ2-7	CASSPRGYEQYF
TRBV5-1	TRBJ2-1	CASSTGLAGGLGYEQFF
TRBV7-6	TRBJ1-5	CASSSGPAMSNQPQHF
TRBV20-1	TRBJ2-1	CSARGGSSTDNEQFF
TRBV5-5	TRBJ1-1	CASSLGDRVVTEAFF
TRBV7-2	TRBJ2-5	CASRQDWGAETQYF
TRBV5-1	TRBJ2-1	CASSSGLAGWDEQFF
TRBV9	TRBJ2-5	CASSVEPEKETQYF
TRBV25-1	TRBJ1-2	CASNKGNYGYTF
TRBV27	TRBJ1-5	CASSRDRGFRPQHF
TRBV5-1	TRBJ2-5	CASSLDRGGYQETQYF
TRBV5-6	TRBJ1-6	CASSFGNVPNSPLHF
TRBV7-2	TRBJ2-4	CASSPLLAKNIQYF
TRBV29-1	TRBJ2-7	CSVVPAGSSYEQYF
TRBV12-3/TRBV12-4	TRBJ1-1	CASSFGSAEAFF
TRBV10-3	TRBJ2-7	CAISAQLAGGRYEQYF
TRBV12-3/TRBV12-4	TRBJ1-2	CASSSRQYGYTF
TRBV5-1	TRBJ1-2	CASTYTTDRTRIYGYTF
TRBV29-1	TRBJ1-4	CSVQKGTASNEKLFF
TRBV11-1	TRBJ2-5	CASSRGLTQETQYF
TRBV3-1	TRBJ1-6	CASSPEGVGPLHF